This paragraph covers one T cell receptor (beta chain) sequence. Its target is unknown. PCR amplification relied on 60 Vbeta primers (plus 13 Jbeta primers). Assay: immunoSEQ multiplex PCR; the TCRdb copy retains only in-frame clones and omits some. This table lists approximately 190,000 clones. The sample originates from a study of cytomegalovirus exposure and HLA in healthy donors. The study, taken as a whole, reports: The study listed roughly 160 cytomegalovirus-associated TCR beta chains.

Sequencing input: PBMCs. The clonotype was recovered from a man aged 25 to 40 in good health and CMV-seronegative.

In DNA form, the CDR3 reads TGTGCCAGCAGCTCGGTCCTAGCGGGAGCCAACTACGAGCAGTACTTC. This encodes CASSSVLAGANYEQYF. The chain employs TRBV7-9 and TRBJ2-7, with TRBD2 matching over 10 bases. The CDR3 runs to 16 residues. Germline V CDR1 and CDR2: SEHNR, FQNEAQ (reference sequence). V shed 4 bases, J shed 3 bases, and the junction held 9 bases outside the gene matches. The full variable domain, with the rest looked up from reference TRBV7-9 and TRBJ2-7, is DTGVSQNPRHKITKRGQNVTFRCDPISEHNRLYWYRQTLGQGPEFLTYFQNEAQLEKSRLLSDRFSAERPKGSFSTLEIQRTEQGDSAMYLCASSSVLAGANYEQYFGPGTRLTVT.